These 29 T cell receptor beta chains came from one sample sequenced in a study of T cell responses to AZD1222 COVID-19 vaccine. Using immunoSEQ multiplex PCR, the repertoire was profiled, and TCRdb retains in-frame clones only, with some absent. The table records tens of thousands of clones, around 82% of them present only once. The material sequenced was peripheral blood, taken on day 0 of AZD1222 vaccination. These receptor sequences come from an adult in good health.

The chain links TRBV7-3 to TRBJ2-1; 9 positions agree with TRBD1. CDR3 size: 13 residues. The trim removed 5 bases at V and 9 bases at J, leaving 5 bases unmatched. Germline V CDR1 and CDR2: SGHTA, FQGTGA. For the CDR3, the DNA is TGTGCCAGCAGCAGACAGGGGGAAGGTGAGCAGTTCTTC. It codes for CASSRQGEGEQFF.

V and J are TRBV5-4 and TRBJ2-3; 10 bases fit TRBD2. V shed 0 bases, J shed 0 bases, and the junction held 4 bases outside the gene matches. The CDR3 is 17 amino acids. The germline V gene encodes CDR1 SGHNT and CDR2 YYREEE (reference sequence). The CDR3 DNA reads TGTGCCAGCAGCTTGGACGGTAGCGGGGGGAGCACAGATACGCAGTATTTT. Its translation is CASSLDGSGGSTDTQYF.

In this sample, this clone turned up once. This chain uses TRBV5-1 with TRBJ2-1; possible D gene TRBD2, 7 bases. Germline V gene sequence: CDR1 SGHRS, CDR2 YFSETQ. V lost 0 bases, J lost 6 bases, and 16 bases lay in between. There are 16 residues in the CDR3. The CDR3 DNA reads as TGCGCCAGCAGCTTGGACGGGGGGCAAGGTGTCAATGAGCAGTTCTTC. Translating it yields CASSLDGGQGVNEQFF.

The chain combines TRBV6-5 with TRBJ2-6; D gene uncertain. The V gene's germline CDR1 is MNHEY and CDR2 SVGAGI. The V and J ends lost 7 bases and 1 base respectively, with 11 bases between them. The CDR3 has 15 amino acids. This CDR3 is CASTRTVSGANVLTF. The CDR3 DNA is TGTGCCAGCACCAGGACCGTATCTGGGGCCAACGTCCTGACTTTC.

The gene calls are TRBV30 and TRBJ1-3, with D possibly matching TRBD1 (6 bases). Trimming left V 7 bases short and J 0 bases short, with 19 bases between. The CDR3 length is 16 residues. Germline CDR1 GTSNPN, CDR2 SVGIG (reference sequence). The CDR3 spells CASAATGASSGNTIYF. CDR3 DNA: TGTGCCTCTGCTGCGACAGGCGCAAGCTCTGGAAACACCATATATTTT.

The CDR3 nucleotides are TGTGCCAGCAGCCGGAGGAGGGGCCCAGATACGCAGTATTTT. Its protein is CASSRRRGPDTQYF. V gene TRBV3-1 (or the pseudogene TRBV3-2) combines with J gene TRBJ2-3; D may be TRBD2 (6 bases). V dropped 4 bases and J dropped 4 bases, with 12 bases sitting between them. CDR3 length: 14 amino acids. The germline V gene encodes CDR1 LGHDT and CDR2 YNNKEL (reference sequence).

The chain combines TRBV9 with TRBJ1-1; possibly TRBD1 for D (6 bases). The CDR3 runs 14 residues. The V end was cut by 2 bases, the J end by 3 bases, with 11 bases between. Germline CDR1 SGDLS, CDR2 YYNGEE. The CDR3 sequence: CASSVGTHHTEAFF. CDR3 DNA: TGTGCCAGCAGCGTGGGGACACACCACACTGAAGCTTTCTTT.

This rearrangement joins TRBV5-1 to TRBJ2-1, with a tentative D call TRBD1 (6 bases). CDR1 is SGHRS and CDR2 is YFSETQ in the germline V gene. This CDR3 spans 15 amino acids. Between the trimmed V and J ends, which lost 0 bases and 0 bases, there was a span of 7 bases. The CDR3 here is CASSLEQGSYNEQFF. Written as DNA, the CDR3 is TGCGCCAGCAGCTTGGAACAGGGCTCCTACAATGAGCAGTTCTTC. The variable domain in full, with the rest retrieved from reference TRBV5-1 and TRBJ2-1, is KAGVTQTPRYLIKTRGQQVTLSCSPISGHRSVSWYQQTPGQGLQFLFEYFSETQRNKGNFPGRFSGRQFSNSRSEMNVSTLELGDSALYLCASSLEQGSYNEQFFGPGTRLTVL.

The chain carries TRBV9 and TRBJ2-1, with D maybe TRBD2 (6 bases). Germline V gives CDR1 SGDLS, CDR2 YYNGEE. The CDR3 extends over 15 amino acids. Trimming took 0 bases from V and 4 from J, leaving 11 bases between them. CDR3 bases: TGTGCCAGCAGCGTAGGGGGGGACCCATACAATGAGCAGTTCTTC. It translates to CASSVGGDPYNEQFF.

V and J are TRBV7-8 and TRBJ1-5, with TRBD1 matching over 8 bases. V gave up 5 bases and J gave up 4 bases; unmatched junction bases: 10. The length of the CDR3 is 16 residues. Per germline, CDR1 SGHVS and CDR2 FQNEAQ. This CDR3 reads CASSGRTGLGNQPQHF. CDR3 in DNA: TGTGCCAGCAGCGGTAGGACAGGGCTAGGAAATCAGCCCCAGCATTTT. Complete variable domain (other parts from reference TRBV7-8 and TRBJ1-5): GAGVSQSPRYKVAKRGQDVALRCDPISGHVSLFWYQQALGQGPEFLTYFQNEAQLDKSGLPSDRFFAERPEGSVSTLKIQRTQQEDSAVYLCASSGRTGLGNQPQHFGDGTRLSIL.

Here the CDR3 DNA reads TGCGCCAGCAGAAAAGGAGCGGATACGCAGTATTTT. Translation: CASRKGADTQYF. The V and J genes are TRBV5-1 and TRBJ2-3; D not certain. Trimming left V 5 bases short and J 6 bases short, with 10 bases between. CDR3 length: 12 amino acids. Germline assignment: CDR1 SGHRS and CDR2 YFSETQ. Using reference TRBV5-1 and TRBJ2-3 for the parts outside the CDR3, the full variable domain is KAGVTQTPRYLIKTRGQQVTLSCSPISGHRSVSWYQQTPGQGLQFLFEYFSETQRNKGNFPGRFSGRQFSNSRSEMNVSTLELGDSALYLCASRKGADTQYFGPGTRLTVL.

The chain combines TRBV14 with TRBJ2-3; D not certain. CDR1 and CDR2 (germline): SGHDN, FVKESK. The V end lost 3 bases, the J end lost 2 bases, and 9 bases lay between the germline ends. CDR3 size: 14 residues. The CDR3 spells CASSHRLYTDTQYF. CDR3 DNA sequence: TGTGCCAGCAGCCATCGTCTATACACAGATACGCAGTATTTT.

This chain joins TRBV7-9 and TRBJ1-1; D is uncertain. In germline, CDR1 is SEHNR, CDR2 FQNEAQ (reference sequence). The V and J ends lost 2 bases and 5 bases respectively, with 12 bases between them. The CDR3 sequence is 14 residues long. The CDR3 region is CASSLSGGLTEAFF. Here the CDR3 DNA reads TGTGCCAGCAGCTTATCGGGCGGACTAACTGAAGCTTTCTTT.

In nucleotides, the CDR3 is TGTGCCAGCAGCACGACCTTTGGACAGCATAGCAATCAGCCCCAGCATTTT. This gives the protein CASSTTFGQHSNQPQHF. The chain is built from TRBV28 and TRBJ1-5, with a weak D call TRBD1 (6 bases). Trimming removed 6 bases from V and 0 bases from J, with 18 bases in between. Germline V gives CDR1 MDHEN, CDR2 SYDVKM. The CDR3 contains 17 residues.

The chain is built from TRBV7-9 and TRBJ1-2, with 8 positions matching TRBD1. CDR1 is SEHNR, CDR2 FQNEAQ, per germline (reference sequence). The CDR3 runs 16 residues. After removal of 5 bases from V and 3 bases from J, the junction contained 11 bases not matched to a gene. In DNA form, the CDR3 reads TGTGCCAGCAGCCCCATAGGACAGGGCCGGGACTATGGCTACACCTTC. This encodes CASSPIGQGRDYGYTF.

The CDR3 DNA is TGTGCCAGCCGGACAGATTTTACTGAAGCTTTCTTT. Its translation: CASRTDFTEAFF. The chain has TRBV19 and TRBJ1-1, with a weak D call TRBD1 (6 bases). The CDR3 spans 12 residues. Germline V CDR1 and CDR2: LNHDA, SQIVND (reference sequence). V lost 9 bases and J 5 bases, leaving 13 bases between the germline ends.

This CDR3 reads CASSPLGGDEKLFF. In nucleotides, the CDR3 is TGTGCCAGCAGTCCCCTGGGGGGGGATGAAAAACTGTTTTTT. The gene calls are TRBV27 and TRBJ1-4; possibly TRBD1 for D (5 bases). Trimming took off 5 bases at V and 6 bases at J, with 13 bases between the two ends. This CDR3 is 14 amino acids long. Germline V CDR1 and CDR2: MNHEY, SMNVEV (reference sequence).

V gene TRBV20-1 combines with J gene TRBJ1-2, with D perhaps TRBD1 (5 bases). Between the trimmed V and J ends, which lost 4 bases and 6 bases, there was a span of 9 bases. Germline V lookup: CDR1 DFQATT, CDR2 SNEGSKA (reference sequence). There are 11 residues in the CDR3. The CDR3 sequence: CSAKGWDGYTF. In DNA, the CDR3 is TGCAGTGCTAAGGGGTGGGATGGCTACACCTTC.

The rearrangement joins TRBV19 to TRBJ2-5; 9 nucleotides agree with TRBD2. The trim removed 5 bases at V and 4 bases at J, leaving 2 bases unmatched. The germline V gene encodes CDR1 LNHDA and CDR2 SQIVND (reference sequence). This CDR3 contains 13 residues. The CDR3 DNA is TGTGCCAGTAGTGGGACTAGCCGAGAGACCCAGTACTTC. It specifies CASSGTSRETQYF.

The chain is built from TRBV11-3 and TRBJ2-3; D could derive from TRBD1 or TRBD2 (6 bases each). The CDR3 covers 14 residues. Per the germline V gene, CDR1 is SGHNT and CDR2 is YENEEA. V lost 4 bases and J lost 4, with 12 bases in between. CDR3 region: CASSSGGGPDTQYF. CDR3 in DNA: TGTGCCAGCAGCTCAGGAGGGGGTCCAGATACGCAGTATTTT.

The V call is TRBV5-1, the J call TRBJ1-4; D ambiguous. The germline V and J ends were trimmed by 2 bases and 0 bases, with 8 bases remaining between them. The germline V gene has CDR1 SGHRS and CDR2 YFSETQ. CDR3 size: 15 residues. CDR3 DNA sequence: TGCGCCAGCAGCTTAAATACTGCAACTAATGAAAAACTGTTTTTT. Protein sequence: CASSLNTATNEKLFF.

This chain connects TRBV7-9 to TRBJ2-3; D call uncertain. There are 14 residues in the CDR3. Germline CDR1 SEHNR, CDR2 FQNEAQ (reference sequence). The V end was cut by 1 base, the J end by 4 bases, with 9 bases between. CDR3 DNA sequence: TGTGCCAGCAGCTTAGGCTTTGATGCAGATACGCAGTATTTT. Its protein is CASSLGFDADTQYF.

The chain combines TRBV29-1 with TRBJ1-2; TRBD1 matches at 9 bases. Trimming removed 4 bases from V and 6 bases from J; junction bases left unmatched: 9. CDR3 size: 14 residues. Germline V gene sequence: CDR1 SQVTM, CDR2 ANQGSEA. The CDR3: CSVGATGGFDGYTF. In DNA form, the CDR3 reads TGCAGCGTTGGGGCGACAGGGGGATTCGATGGCTACACCTTC.

The genes are TRBV7-2 and TRBJ2-7; D gene unclear. This CDR3 is built from 14 residues. Germline V CDR1 and CDR2: SGHTA, FQGNSA. V dropped 1 base and J dropped 5 bases, with 12 bases sitting between them. DNA of the CDR3: TGTGCCAGCAGCTTAGTATTAGGCATCCACGAGCAGTACTTC. It yields the protein CASSLVLGIHEQYF.

The J gene is TRBJ1-2, the V gene TRBV7-8; 8 bases match TRBD1. V lost 2 bases to trimming and J lost 3 bases; unmatched junction nucleotides: 2. The V gene's germline CDR1 is SGHVS and CDR2 FQNEAQ. CDR3 length: 14 residues. The CDR3 loop reads CASSLQGADYGYTF. As DNA, the CDR3 is TGTGCCAGCAGCTTACAGGGGGCGGACTATGGCTACACCTTC.

In DNA, the CDR3 is TGCGCCAGCAGCGGGAACAGTGCCTACGGAGCTGGAAACACCATATATTTT. This codes for CASSGNSAYGAGNTIYF. The chain couples TRBV5-1 to TRBJ1-3, with D unresolved. The CDR3 consists of 17 residues. Trimming took off 4 bases at V and 2 bases at J, with 19 bases between the two ends. Germline V gene lookup returns CDR1 SGHRS and CDR2 YFSETQ. Filled out from reference TRBV5-1 and TRBJ1-3, the complete variable domain reads KAGVTQTPRYLIKTRGQQVTLSCSPISGHRSVSWYQQTPGQGLQFLFEYFSETQRNKGNFPGRFSGRQFSNSRSEMNVSTLELGDSALYLCASSGNSAYGAGNTIYFGEGSWLTVV.

This clone was counted a few times. The chain uses TRBV24-1 and TRBJ2-5; the D call may be TRBD1 or TRBD2 (5 bases each). The CDR3 spans 15 residues. Germline V gives CDR1 KGHDR, CDR2 SFDVKD. V gave up 4 bases and J gave up 2 bases, with 13 bases separating them. The CDR3 sequence is CATSDPMGTQETQYF. The CDR3 nucleotides are TGTGCCACCAGTGACCCGATGGGGACGCAAGAGACCCAGTACTTC.

This rearrangement joins TRBV7-6 to TRBJ2-7; 9 bases fit TRBD1. The CDR3 has 15 residues. V was clipped by 5 bases and J by 0 bases; unmatched bases: 5. Germline V gene sequence: CDR1 SGHVS, CDR2 FNYEAQ. The CDR3 loop is CASSPGTGSSYEQYF. For the CDR3, the DNA is TGTGCCAGCAGCCCGGGGACAGGGAGCTCCTACGAGCAGTACTTC.

The chain has TRBV5-1 and TRBJ1-1; 7 nucleotides align to TRBD1. J gave up 6 bases and V 2 bases, and 10 bases lay outside the gene matches. Germline lookup yields CDR1 SGHRS and CDR2 YFSETQ. CDR3 length: 15 residues. Here the CDR3 DNA reads TGCGCCAGCAGCTTCGAACAGGGGCTTCGGGCTGAAGCTTTCTTT. Protein: CASSFEQGLRAEAFF.